This T cell receptor (beta chain) came from a study of blood T cell repertoires in COVID-19. Whole-study context: Donors in the United States, Italy and Spain gave samples during acute or convalescent COVID-19. The analysed material was cDNA or gDNA that came from T cells, B-cell-depleted T cells, or PBMCs.

Assignment of participants to cohorts was predicated upon participant-reported clinical history. Original methodology: Amplification of reference gene primers was used by the study to estimate nucleated cell counts. Produced via immunoSEQ multiplex PCR; TCRdb's table is partial and in-frame only. The V and J calls and the clone size are those of that table, but D and trimming were determined from the DNA. This sample carries around 190,000 clones, roughly 83% of them seen once, and the ten largest clones take about 6%. V shed 6 bases, J shed 2 bases, and the junction held 10 bases outside the gene matches. CDR3 length: 15 amino acids. Germline CDR1 and CDR2: SQVTM and ANQGSEA.

The sequence was obtained from a man between 35 and 55 years old with acute COVID-19. The chain recombines TRBV29-1 with TRBJ2-3; 8 bases match TRBD2. Sequencing was carried out using PBMCs or T cells enriched from blood (not recorded which). CDR3 DNA sequence: TGCAGCGTCCTCGGGTTAGCGGGGTACACAGATACGCAGTATTTT. Its translation: CSVLGLAGYTDTQYF.